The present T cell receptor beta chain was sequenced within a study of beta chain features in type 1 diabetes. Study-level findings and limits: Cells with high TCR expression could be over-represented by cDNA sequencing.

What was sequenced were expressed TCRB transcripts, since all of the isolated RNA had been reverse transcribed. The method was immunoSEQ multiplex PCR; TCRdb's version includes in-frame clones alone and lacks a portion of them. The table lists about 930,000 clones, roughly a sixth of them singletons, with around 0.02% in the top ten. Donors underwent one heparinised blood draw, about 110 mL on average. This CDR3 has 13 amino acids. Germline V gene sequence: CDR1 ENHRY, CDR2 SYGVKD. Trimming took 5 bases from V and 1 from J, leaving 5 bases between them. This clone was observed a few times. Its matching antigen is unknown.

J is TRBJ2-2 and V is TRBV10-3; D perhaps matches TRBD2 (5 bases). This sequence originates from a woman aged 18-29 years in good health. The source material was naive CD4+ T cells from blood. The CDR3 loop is CAISSGNTGELFF. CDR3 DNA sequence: TGTGCCATCAGTAGCGGGAACACCGGGGAGCTGTTTTTT.